This is a list of T cell receptor beta chains from one sample in a study of Ad26.COV2.S vaccination and SARS-CoV-2 variants. TCRdb's copy holds only in-frame clones and misses some; the assay was immunoSEQ multiplex PCR. The sample has 510,000 or so clones, 70% to 90% seen once. Specimen: peripheral blood, collected in a trial of Ad26.COV2.S vaccine versus placebo. The receptors originated from a person aged 18-60 years who received the Ad26.COV2.S COVID-19 vaccine or a placebo. CDR3s include the opening cysteine and the closing phenylalanine or tryptophan. D genes are given only for firm matches. Rows may omit the clone size; those that give it use once, few, many or a size class.

NA	TRBJ1-2	TRBV5-8	NA	TGTGCCAGCAGCTTGGCGTTGCGGGACGGGGACTATGGCTACACCTTC	CASSLALRDGDYGYTF
NA	TRBJ1-1	TRBV10-3	NA	TGTGCCATCCGCCCCGGGACGGGGAACACTGAAGCTTTCTTT	CAIRPGTGNTEAFF
NA	TRBJ2-5	TRBV6-5	NA	TGTGCCAGCAGACGTGAAGAGACCCAGTACTTC	CASRREETQYF
NA	TRBJ2-5	TRBV5-5	few	TGTGCCAGCCAGCAAGGGACCACCCAAGAGACCCAGTACTTC	CASQQGTTQETQYF
TRBD2	TRBJ2-3	TRBV6-5	NA	TGTGCCAGCAGCAGCGGGAGGTCAGATACGCAGTATTTT	CASSSGRSDTQYF
TRBD1	TRBJ1-6	TRBV5-1	NA	TGCGCCAGCAGCCCTAGACAGGGACCTAATTCACCCCTCCACTTT	CASSPRQGPNSPLHF
TRBD2	TRBJ2-1	TRBV5-1	NA	TGCGCCAGCAGCCCGGGACTAGCGGGATCCCTCTCCTACAATGAGCAGTTCTTC	CASSPGLAGSLSYNEQFF
NA	TRBJ1-2	TRBV9	NA	TGTGCCAGCAGCGTAGCTACTTGGGGGGGAAGGGATGGCTACACCTTC	CASSVATWGGRDGYTF
NA	TRBJ2-7	TRBV28	NA	TGTGCCAGCACCGACGGACAGCCCTCCTACGAGCAGTACTTC	CASTDGQPSYEQYF
NA	TRBJ1-1	TRBV12-3/TRBV12-4	NA	TGTGCCAGCAGCCACCCTAGAGGGAATGAAGCTTTCTTT	CASSHPRGNEAFF
NA	TRBJ1-1	TRBV9	NA	TGTGCCAGCAGCCCAATTCACCGGACTGAAGCTTTCTTT	CASSPIHRTEAFF
NA	TRBJ1-2	TRBV7-9	few	TGTGCCAGCAGCTTAGGCAACGGCTACACCTTC	CASSLGNGYTF
NA	TRBJ2-1	TRBV27	NA	TGTGCCAGCAGTTTATATGGGGGGCGCGGTGTCAATGAGCAGTTCTTC	CASSLYGGRGVNEQFF
NA	TRBJ2-1	TRBV24-1	once	TGTGCCACCAGTGATAGCGGAAACAATGAGCAGTTCTTC	CATSDSGNNEQFF
NA	TRBJ1-5	TRBV30	NA	TGTGCCTGGAGTGTAGGCGAGAATCAGCCCCAGCATTTT	CAWSVGENQPQHF
NA	TRBJ1-4	TRBV28	once	TGTGCCAGCAGGGAGAGGGGGGCTAATGAAAAACTGTTTTTT	CASRERGANEKLFF
NA	TRBJ2-3	TRBV5-4	NA	TGTGCCAGCACCCAAGGGGCAACAGATACGCAGTATTTT	CASTQGATDTQYF
NA	TRBJ1-2	TRBV6-1	NA	TGTGCCAGCAGTGAACGGCTGGTGGGAGGCTACACCTTC	CASSERLVGGYTF
NA	TRBJ1-1	TRBV28	NA	TGTGCCAGTAAGGAGACTGAAGCTTTCTTT	CASKETEAFF
TRBD1	TRBJ2-2	TRBV30	NA	TGTGCCTGGAGTGTTGGTCAGGGGGCCGGGGAGCTGTTTTTT	CAWSVGQGAGELFF
TRBD1	TRBJ1-4	TRBV11-2	NA	TGTGCCAGCAGCTACACTAACCAAAAGGACAGGGTAAGTGAAAAACTGTTTTTT	CASSYTNQKDRVSEKLFF
NA	TRBJ2-5	TRBV27	NA	TGTGCCAGCAGGTTTCAGGGGCAAGAGACCCAGTACTTC	CASRFQGQETQYF
NA	TRBJ1-6	TRBV30	few	TGTGCCTGGGGCAGGGGTGAGGGGAATTCACCCCTCCACTTT	CAWGRGEGNSPLHF
NA	TRBJ1-1	TRBV30	NA	TGTGCCTGGACCCAGGTGAACACTGAAGCTTTCTTT	CAWTQVNTEAFF
NA	TRBJ2-7	TRBV5-8	NA	TGTGCCAGCAGCTTCTGGGACCCAAGGTCCTACGAGCAGTACTTC	CASSFWDPRSYEQYF
NA	TRBJ2-1	TRBV4-3	NA	TGCGCCAGCAGCCCAACCACTAGCTACAATGAGCAGTTCTTC	CASSPTTSYNEQFF
NA	TRBJ1-1	TRBV2	NA	TGTGCCAGCAGCGAGGGACGGACGAACACTGAAGCTTTCTTT	CASSEGRTNTEAFF
NA	TRBJ2-7	TRBV6-6	NA	TGTGCCAGCAGTTACTCGAGGCTAGTTCGCGAGCAGTACTTC	CASSYSRLVREQYF
TRBD1	TRBJ1-3	TRBV3-1/TRBV3-2	once	TGTGCCAGCAGCCGTACGGGACAGGGAGGCGACACCATATATTTT	CASSRTGQGGDTIYF
NA	TRBJ2-1	TRBV6-5	NA	TGTGCCAGCTTGGGGGGCTACAATGAGCAGTTCTTC	CASLGGYNEQFF
TRBD1	TRBJ2-2	TRBV28	NA	TGTGCCAGCAAGGACAGGGGCGCCGCGAACACCGGGGAGCTGTTTTTT	CASKDRGAANTGELFF
NA	TRBJ2-7	TRBV14	once	TGTGCCAGCAGCCCTATCGGTAGCAAGCAGTACTTC	CASSPIGSKQYF
TRBD1	TRBJ2-2	TRBV3-1/TRBV3-2	NA	TGTGCCAGCAGCCCAACCGGGACAGGGTTAACCGGGGAGCTGTTTTTT	CASSPTGTGLTGELFF
NA	TRBJ1-5	TRBV19	NA	TGTGCCAGTAGTATCGCCGTCGGGGGGCTTGGCCAGCCCCAGCATTTT	CASSIAVGGLGQPQHF
NA	TRBJ2-1	TRBV6-2/TRBV6-3	NA	TGTGCCAGCAGTTACTCTCCCCTCAACCCTATCGGGACTCTCTGGGGAAATGAGCAGTTCTTC	CASSYSPLNPIGTLWGNEQFF
TRBD2	TRBJ2-2	TRBV5-1	NA	TGCGCCAGCAGCTTGACTAGCGGGGTCGGGCTGTTTTTT	CASSLTSGVGLFF
TRBD1	TRBJ2-7	TRBV19	NA	TGTGCCAGTAGTCGGGACAGGGGCGGCTACGAGCAGTACTTC	CASSRDRGGYEQYF
NA	TRBJ2-1	TRBV29-1	NA	TGCAGCGTTGGGAATTACAATGAGCAGTTCTTC	CSVGNYNEQFF
TRBD1	TRBJ2-5	TRBV4-3	NA	TGCGCCAGCAGCCAAGAGGGACAGGGTTCCCAAGAGACCCAGTACTTC	CASSQEGQGSQETQYF
NA	TRBJ2-7	TRBV6-2/TRBV6-3	NA	TGTGCCAGCAGTCTCCCGGGGAACGGACGGGTCTCCTACGAGCAGTACTTC	CASSLPGNGRVSYEQYF
TRBD2	TRBJ2-7	TRBV5-6	NA	TGTGCCAGCAGCCAACTAGGGACTAGCGGGAAGAACGAGCAGTACTTC	CASSQLGTSGKNEQYF
NA	TRBJ1-5	TRBV21-1	NA	TGTGCCAGCAGCACCAACCCGGGAGTCCTTTATCAGCCCCAGCATTTT	CASSTNPGVLYQPQHF
NA	TRBJ2-1	TRBV20-1	NA	TGCAGTGCTAGGTTTGTGGGGGAGCAGTTCTTC	CSARFVGEQFF
NA	TRBJ1-3	TRBV9	once	TGTGCCAGCAGCCCACCGACCTCCACAGGCGCTGGAAACACCATATATTTT	CASSPPTSTGAGNTIYF
NA	TRBJ1-4	TRBV10-3	NA	TGTGCCATCAGCGAGGGAACTAATGAAAAACTGTTTTTT	CAISEGTNEKLFF
NA	TRBJ2-1	TRBV4-2	NA	TGTGCCAGCAGCCAAGACACCCAGGGTCCGGGATCCTACAATGAGCAGTTCTTC	CASSQDTQGPGSYNEQFF
NA	TRBJ2-7	TRBV28	NA	TGTGCCAGCAGTCCCCCGGGGAGCGGAAACGAGCAGTACTTC	CASSPPGSGNEQYF
TRBD2	TRBJ2-1	TRBV3-1/TRBV3-2	NA	TGTGCCAGCAGCCCCCTAGCGGTCTCCTACAATGAGCAGTTCTTC	CASSPLAVSYNEQFF
NA	TRBJ1-5	TRBV6-1	NA	TGTGCCAGCAGTGAAAGGAGGAATCAGCCCCAGCATTTT	CASSERRNQPQHF
NA	TRBJ1-2	TRBV28	few	TGTGCCAGCATCACAGGGTTTAATGGCTACACCTTC	CASITGFNGYTF
TRBD1	TRBJ1-5	TRBV3-1/TRBV3-2	NA	TGTGCCAGCAGCCGGGGACAGGGCAGAAATCAGCCCCAGCATTTT	CASSRGQGRNQPQHF
TRBD1	TRBJ2-7	TRBV6-5	NA	TGTGCCAGCAGCCGACAGGGGGCCTCGATCTACGAGCAGTACTTC	CASSRQGASIYEQYF
TRBD2	TRBJ2-5	TRBV7-3	NA	TGTGCCAGCAGCCCAGGGAGCGGGGGAGGGCAAGAGACCCAGTACTTC	CASSPGSGGGQETQYF
TRBD2	TRBJ2-5	TRBV19	few	TGTGCCAGTAGTAGTCTAGCGGGAGGCCAAGAGACCCAGTACTTC	CASSSLAGGQETQYF